A selection of T cell receptor beta chains follows, all from one sample in a study of blood T cell repertoires in COVID-19. Only in-frame clones appear in the TCRdb table, and some are missing; sequencing was by immunoSEQ multiplex PCR. The table lists roughly 250,000 clones, approximately 80% of them singletons. Sequencing was performed on peripheral blood. The source of these receptors is a woman aged 80 or older with active or convalescent COVID-19. Both conserved end residues are part of each CDR3. A D gene is named only where the DNA matches it firmly. Some rows have no size entry. The others give once, few or many, or a class for an expanded clone.

abundance	len	d_gene	v_gene	j_gene	CDR3aa	CDR3nt
.	14	TRBD1	TRBV5-4	TRBJ1-1	CASSLSGQGSEAFF	TGTGCCAGCAGCTTATCTGGACAGGGCTCTGAAGCTTTCTTT
.	18	.	TRBV11-3	TRBJ2-2	CASSSGLGGGKNTGELFF	TGTGCCAGCAGCTCGGGTTTGGGAGGGGGTAAGAACACCGGGGAGCTGTTTTTT
few	16	.	TRBV5-8	TRBJ1-2	CASSLVNYIPSYGYTF	TGTGCCAGCAGCTTGGTAAACTACATCCCCTCCTATGGCTACACCTTC
.	14	.	TRBV9	TRBJ1-1	CASSRGSANTEAFF	TGTGCCAGCAGCCGGGGATCGGCGAACACTGAAGCTTTCTTT
.	15	TRBD1	TRBV7-2	TRBJ1-5	CASSLRTGVNQPQHF	TGTGCCAGCAGCCTAAGGACAGGGGTTAATCAGCCCCAGCATTTT
once	13	.	TRBV11-3	TRBJ2-2	CASSRPGTGELFF	TGTGCCAGCAGCCGACCAGGCACCGGGGAGCTGTTTTTT
.	14	.	TRBV2	TRBJ1-1	CASIAVVRDTEAFF	TGTGCCAGCATTGCGGTGGTGAGGGACACTGAAGCTTTCTTT
.	14	.	TRBV14	TRBJ2-7	CASSLEMRVGEQYF	TGTGCCAGCAGCCTTGAGATGCGGGTGGGGGAGCAGTACTTC
few	13	.	TRBV18	TRBJ1-6	CASSPRDNSALHF	TGTGCCAGCTCACCCCGCGACAACTCAGCCCTCCACTTT
.	13	.	TRBV18	TRBJ2-7	CASSPTVSYEQYF	TGTGCCAGCTCACCGACAGTTTCCTACGAGCAGTACTTC
.	13	TRBD1	TRBV29-1	TRBJ1-2	CSVGGQAGYGYTF	TGCAGCGTGGGGGGACAGGCCGGGTATGGCTACACCTTC
.	13	.	TRBV29-1	TRBJ1-6	CSVGTAYNSPLHF	TGCAGCGTTGGGACAGCCTATAATTCACCCCTCCACTTT
.	15	TRBD2	TRBV3-1/TRBV3-2	TRBJ2-5	CASSLNGLAGETQYF	TGTGCCAGCAGCCTAAACGGACTAGCTGGGGAGACCCAGTACTTC
.	13	TRBD2	TRBV6-5	TRBJ2-3	CASWAGEQYTQYF	TGTGCCAGCTGGGCGGGGGAGCAGTATACGCAGTATTTT
.	14	.	TRBV3-1/TRBV3-2	TRBJ1-2	CASSQVLSLAGYTF	TGTGCCAGCAGCCAGGTTTTATCTTTGGCTGGCTACACCTTC
once	15	.	TRBV5-1	TRBJ1-1	CASSLRVRGWTEAFF	TGCGCCAGCAGCCTCCGCGTAAGGGGTTGGACTGAAGCTTTCTTT
.	12	.	TRBV6-6	TRBJ2-7	CASSQYTNEQYF	TGTGCCAGCAGCCAATACACTAACGAGCAGTACTTC
.	15	TRBD2	TRBV3-1/TRBV3-2	TRBJ2-1	CASSQTGGGSNEQFF	TGTGCCAGCAGCCAAACGGGAGGGGGGTCTAATGAGCAGTTCTTC
.	16	.	TRBV7-2	TRBJ1-5	CASSLFSRGSNQPQHF	TGTGCCAGCAGCTTATTCTCCAGGGGAAGCAATCAGCCCCAGCATTTT
.	15	TRBD1	TRBV15	TRBJ2-7	CATSRDRGGSYEQYF	TGTGCCACCAGCAGAGATCGAGGGGGCAGCTACGAGCAGTACTTC
.	14	.	TRBV5-1	TRBJ2-2	CASSSGQNTGELFF	TGCGCCAGCAGCTCGGGACAGAACACCGGGGAGCTGTTTTTT
many	12	TRBD2	TRBV11-2	TRBJ2-7	CASTLSGDEQYF	TGTGCCAGCACCTTAAGCGGGGACGAGCAGTACTTC
.	14	.	TRBV2	TRBJ1-3	CASSPRVLANTIYF	TGTGCCAGCAGTCCCCGGGTGTTAGCGAACACCATATATTTT
.	14	TRBD1	TRBV6-5	TRBJ2-7	CASSTGQGAYEQYF	TGTGCCAGCAGCACCGGACAGGGGGCGTACGAGCAGTACTTC
.	15	TRBD2	TRBV3-1/TRBV3-2	TRBJ2-1	CASSQSGTSDNEQFF	TGTGCCAGCAGCCAAAGCGGGACTAGCGACAATGAGCAGTTCTTC
.	14	.	TRBV5-1	TRBJ2-7	CASSFERSSYEQYF	TGCGCCAGCAGCTTCGAGAGGAGCTCCTACGAGCAGTACTTC
.	15	TRBD2	TRBV20-1	TRBJ2-1	CSASLRLAGVDEQFF	TGCAGTGCTAGTTTGAGACTAGCGGGAGTAGATGAGCAGTTCTTC
.	14	TRBD1	TRBV5-4	TRBJ1-1	CASSFKGARTEAFF	TGTGCCAGCAGCTTTAAGGGGGCTCGCACTGAAGCTTTCTTT
.	17	TRBD1	TRBV27	TRBJ1-6	CASRKDRTTSYNSPLHF	TGTGCCAGCAGAAAGGACAGGACCACGTCCTATAATTCACCCCTCCACTTT
.	16	TRBD1	TRBV10-3	TRBJ2-6	CAISGTGQAGANVLTF	TGTGCCATCAGTGGGACAGGACAGGCTGGGGCCAACGTCCTGACTTTC
.	15	TRBD1	TRBV4-1	TRBJ2-5	CASSRVGQGKETQYF	TGCGCCAGCAGCCGAGTGGGACAGGGCAAAGAGACCCAGTACTTC
.	18	.	TRBV3-1/TRBV3-2	TRBJ2-2	CASSQDRQGVTLHGELFF	TGTGCCAGCAGCCAAGACAGACAAGGGGTGACCCTACACGGGGAGCTGTTTTTT
few	13	.	TRBV6-1	TRBJ1-5	CASSELSNQPQHF	TGTGCCAGCAGTGAACTTAGCAATCAGCCCCAGCATTTT
.	14	.	TRBV2	TRBJ1-2	CASSEARGYYGYTF	TGTGCCAGCAGTGAAGCGCGCGGCTACTATGGCTACACCTTC
.	15	TRBD1	TRBV6-5	TRBJ2-6	CASSGQGYGANVLTF	TGTGCCAGCAGCGGACAGGGTTATGGGGCCAACGTCCTGACTTTC